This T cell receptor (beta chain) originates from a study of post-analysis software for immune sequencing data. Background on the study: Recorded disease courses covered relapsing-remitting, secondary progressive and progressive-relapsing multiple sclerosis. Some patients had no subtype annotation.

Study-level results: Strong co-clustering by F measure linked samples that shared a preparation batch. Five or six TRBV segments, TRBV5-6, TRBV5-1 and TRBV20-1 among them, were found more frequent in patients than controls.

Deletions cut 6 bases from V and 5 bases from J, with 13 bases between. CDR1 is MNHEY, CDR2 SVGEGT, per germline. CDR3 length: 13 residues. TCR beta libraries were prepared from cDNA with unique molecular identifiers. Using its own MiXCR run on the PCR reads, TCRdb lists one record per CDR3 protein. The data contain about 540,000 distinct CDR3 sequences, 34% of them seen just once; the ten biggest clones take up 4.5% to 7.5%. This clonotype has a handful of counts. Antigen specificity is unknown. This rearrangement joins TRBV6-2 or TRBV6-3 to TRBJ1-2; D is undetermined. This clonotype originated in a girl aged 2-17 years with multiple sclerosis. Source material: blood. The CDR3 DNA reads TGTGCCAGCAGGCCGGTCGGAGGATATGGCTACACCTTC. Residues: CASRPVGGYGYTF.